Sequencing of this T cell receptor (beta chain) was carried out in a study of blood T cell repertoires in COVID-19 (dated by TCRdb to about 2020). Study-level background: Samples covering the acute and convalescent phases of COVID-19 were provided by collaborators in the United States, Italy and Spain. The prospective study material was composed of cDNA or gDNA derived from T cells, B-cell-depleted T cells, or PBMCs. A freely available public database, intended as a resource for researchers studying the immune response to SARS-CoV-2, is where the repertoires were released. Samples were obtained from the ongoing ImmuneRACE study (first 160 participants) and from over 1,000 subjects provided by 6 global collaborators. Deeply sampled blood TCRbeta repertoires from subjects exposed to, actively infected with, or recovered from COVID-19 were included in the dataset. Where HLA class I and class II types were available, the types were taken from metadata supplied by the sample provider, not from assay-based typing. A de-identified subject ID, COVID-19 status, age in years and sex were almost always included in the sample metadata.

Participants in the prospective study were aged roughly 18 to 90 years, lived in approximately 26 United States geographic areas, and enrolled through a virtual design. To assign participants to cohorts, the prospective study relied on clinical history that participants themselves reported in a screening survey and a study questionnaire. A participant counted as exposed if, within 2 weeks of entering the study, that participant had been in contact with someone who had a PCR-confirmed or clinician-diagnosed COVID-19 case. In the prospective study, whole blood, serum and a nasopharyngeal or oropharyngeal swab were collected from each participant by mobile phlebotomists. Participants in the prospective study had the option to provide additional blood draws and questionnaires over a roughly two-month period. Prospective study blood samples were shipped either frozen or at room temperature before DNA extraction.

The germline V gene supplies CDR1 SGHRS and CDR2 YFSETQ. The V and J ends are trimmed by 4 bases and 5 bases, leaving 21 bases between them. From the cysteine through the phenylalanine, the CDR3 covers 16 amino acids. Of all the DNA, just the CDR3 is kept, 48 bases in frame from base 1. As regards this clone: No cognate antigen has been identified for it. The record has no base qualities; no much larger clone is one base away.

Summary of the overall study and its limitations: The amount of clinical and demographic metadata varied by source and participant and was provided uncurated.

The immunoSEQ Assay, a bias-controlled multiplex PCR, was used to amplify TCRbeta CDR3 regions from genomic DNA. For the original study's pipeline: The number of nucleated cells in each sample was estimated by amplification of reference gene primers within the assay. To quantify the absolute abundance of each unique TCRbeta CDR3 rearrangement, sequence reads were collapsed and filtered. Productive Simpson clonality was computed per sample as the square root of Simpson's diversity index over productive rearrangements. The clones in this table, taken by TCRdb from immuneACCESS, are in-frame only. Not every clone is retained; where verified, under half of the shortfall comes from an unresolved V gene, and the cause of the rest is unknown. V and J calls and clone size are given by that table; D and trimming were obtained from the DNA. The sample profile shows about 150,000 clones; 75% to 90% of them were found once. The top ten constitute over 5% of the sample.

The sequence was obtained from a man between 70 and 80 years old who had been exposed to COVID-19. The chain is assembled from TRBV5-1 and TRBJ1-2, with TRBD1 tentatively as D gene (5 bases match). The source material was PBMCs or T cells enriched from blood (not recorded which). The sequenced DNA: TGCGCCAGCAGCGCGACAGTGGGCAGAACATCTTATGGCTACACCTTC. The translation is CASSATVGRTSYGYTF.